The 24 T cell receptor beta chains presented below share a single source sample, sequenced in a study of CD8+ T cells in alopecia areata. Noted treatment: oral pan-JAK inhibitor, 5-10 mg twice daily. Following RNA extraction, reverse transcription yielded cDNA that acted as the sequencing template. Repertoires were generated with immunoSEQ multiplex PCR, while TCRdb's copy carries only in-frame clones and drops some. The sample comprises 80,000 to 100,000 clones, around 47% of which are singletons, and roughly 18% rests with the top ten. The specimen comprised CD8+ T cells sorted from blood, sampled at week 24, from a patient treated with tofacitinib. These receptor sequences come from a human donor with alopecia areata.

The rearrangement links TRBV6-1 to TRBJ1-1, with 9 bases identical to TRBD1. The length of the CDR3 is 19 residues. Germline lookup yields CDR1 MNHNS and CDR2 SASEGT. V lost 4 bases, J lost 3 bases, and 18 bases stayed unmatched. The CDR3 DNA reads TGTGCCAGCAGTGTCCCCAAAGGGACAGGGAGGGATGAGGACACTGAAGCTTTCTTT. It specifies CASSVPKGTGRDEDTEAFF.

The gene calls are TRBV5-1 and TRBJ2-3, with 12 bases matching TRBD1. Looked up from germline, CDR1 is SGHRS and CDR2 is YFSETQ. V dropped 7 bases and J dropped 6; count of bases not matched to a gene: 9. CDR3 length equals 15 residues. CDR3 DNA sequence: TGCGCCAGCGGTTCCGGGACAGGGGGCAGGGATACGCAGTATTTT. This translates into CASGSGTGGRDTQYF.

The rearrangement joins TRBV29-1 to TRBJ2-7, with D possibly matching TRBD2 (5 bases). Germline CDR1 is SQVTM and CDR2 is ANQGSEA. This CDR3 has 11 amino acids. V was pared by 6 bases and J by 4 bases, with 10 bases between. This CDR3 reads CSVPRTYEQYF. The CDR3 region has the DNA TGCAGCGTCCCTCGGACTTACGAGCAGTACTTC.

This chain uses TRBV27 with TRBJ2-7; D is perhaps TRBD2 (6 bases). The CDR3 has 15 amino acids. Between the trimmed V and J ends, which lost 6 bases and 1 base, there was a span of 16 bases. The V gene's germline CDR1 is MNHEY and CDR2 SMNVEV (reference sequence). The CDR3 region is CASRSDGTQSYEQYF. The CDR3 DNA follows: TGTGCCAGCAGATCTGATGGGACTCAGTCCTACGAGCAGTACTTC.

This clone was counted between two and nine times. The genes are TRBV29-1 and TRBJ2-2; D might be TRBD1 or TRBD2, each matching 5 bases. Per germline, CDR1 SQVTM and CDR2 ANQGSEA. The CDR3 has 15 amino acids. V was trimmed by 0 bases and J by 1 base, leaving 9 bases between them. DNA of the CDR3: TGCAGCGTTGAAGATGGGACGCGGAACACCGGGGAGCTGTTTTTT. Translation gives CSVEDGTRNTGELFF.

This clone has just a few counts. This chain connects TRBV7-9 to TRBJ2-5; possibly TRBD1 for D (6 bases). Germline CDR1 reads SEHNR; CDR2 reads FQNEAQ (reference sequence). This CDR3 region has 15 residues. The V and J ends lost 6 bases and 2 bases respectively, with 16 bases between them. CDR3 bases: TGTGCCAGCAGTAATATACAGGGCCGGCAAGAGACCCAGTACTTC. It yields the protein CASSNIQGRQETQYF. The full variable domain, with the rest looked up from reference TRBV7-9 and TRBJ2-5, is DTGVSQNPRHKITKRGQNVTFRCDPISEHNRLYWYRQTLGQGPEFLTYFQNEAQLEKSRLLSDRFSAERPKGSFSTLEIQRTEQGDSAMYLCASSNIQGRQETQYFGPGTRLLVL.

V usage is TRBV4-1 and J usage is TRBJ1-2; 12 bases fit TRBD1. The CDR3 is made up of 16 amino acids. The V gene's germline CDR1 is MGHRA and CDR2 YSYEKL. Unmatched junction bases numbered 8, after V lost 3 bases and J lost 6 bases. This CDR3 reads CASSQKGQGANNGYTF. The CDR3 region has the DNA TGCGCCAGCAGCCAGAAGGGACAGGGGGCGAACAATGGCTACACCTTC.

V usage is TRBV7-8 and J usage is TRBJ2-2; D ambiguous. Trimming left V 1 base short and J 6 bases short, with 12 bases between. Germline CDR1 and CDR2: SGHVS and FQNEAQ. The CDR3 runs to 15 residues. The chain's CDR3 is CASSLEHLDPGELFF. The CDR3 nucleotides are TGTGCCAGCAGCTTAGAGCACCTAGACCCCGGGGAGCTGTTTTTT. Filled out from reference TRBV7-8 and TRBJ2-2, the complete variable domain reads GAGVSQSPRYKVAKRGQDVALRCDPISGHVSLFWYQQALGQGPEFLTYFQNEAQLDKSGLPSDRFFAERPEGSVSTLKIQRTQQEDSAVYLCASSLEHLDPGELFFGEGSRLTVL.

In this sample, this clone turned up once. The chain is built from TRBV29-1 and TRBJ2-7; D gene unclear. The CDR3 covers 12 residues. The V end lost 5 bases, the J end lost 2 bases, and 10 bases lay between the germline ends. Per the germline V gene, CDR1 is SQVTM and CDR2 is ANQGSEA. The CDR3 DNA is TGCAGCGTTTTTCTACCCACCTACGAGCAGTACTTC. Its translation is CSVFLPTYEQYF.

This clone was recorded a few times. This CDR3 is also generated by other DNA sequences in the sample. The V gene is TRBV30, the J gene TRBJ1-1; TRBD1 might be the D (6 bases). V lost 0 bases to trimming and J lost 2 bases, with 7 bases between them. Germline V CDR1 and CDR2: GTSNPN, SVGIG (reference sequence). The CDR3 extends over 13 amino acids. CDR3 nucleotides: TGTGCCTGGAGTGTACAGGGAAACACTGAAGCTTTCTTT. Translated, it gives CAWSVQGNTEAFF.

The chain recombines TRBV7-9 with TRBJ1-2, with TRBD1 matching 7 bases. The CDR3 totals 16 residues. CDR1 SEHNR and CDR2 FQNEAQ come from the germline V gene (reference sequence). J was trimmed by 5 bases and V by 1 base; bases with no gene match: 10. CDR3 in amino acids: CASSLGPAGGRYGYTF. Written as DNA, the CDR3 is TGTGCCAGCAGCTTAGGTCCGGCAGGGGGTCGGTATGGCTACACCTTC.

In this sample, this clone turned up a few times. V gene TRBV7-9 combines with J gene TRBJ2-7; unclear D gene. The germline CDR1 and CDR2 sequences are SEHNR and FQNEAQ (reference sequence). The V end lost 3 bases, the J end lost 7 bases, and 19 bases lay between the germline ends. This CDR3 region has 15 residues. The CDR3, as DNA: TGTGCCAGCAGCTTTGTTGGGCTAGGGATAGAGGAGCAGTACTTC. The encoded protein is CASSFVGLGIEEQYF.

The CDR3 sequence is CASSSTQTSGWGETQYF. CDR3 sequence (DNA): TGTGCCAGCAGCTCAACCCAGACTAGCGGGTGGGGTGAGACCCAGTACTTC. This chain links TRBV7-9 with TRBJ2-5; 10 bases agree with TRBD2. The V gene's germline CDR1 is SEHNR and CDR2 FQNEAQ (reference sequence). The CDR3 is made up of 17 amino acids. Trimming at V came to 4 bases and at J to 5 bases, leaving 13 bases not matched to a gene.

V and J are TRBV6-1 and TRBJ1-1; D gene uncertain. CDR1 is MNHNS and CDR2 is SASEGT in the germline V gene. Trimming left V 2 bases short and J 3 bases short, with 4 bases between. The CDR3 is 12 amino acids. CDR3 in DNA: TGTGCCAGCAGTGAATGGGACACTGAAGCTTTCTTT. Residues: CASSEWDTEAFF.

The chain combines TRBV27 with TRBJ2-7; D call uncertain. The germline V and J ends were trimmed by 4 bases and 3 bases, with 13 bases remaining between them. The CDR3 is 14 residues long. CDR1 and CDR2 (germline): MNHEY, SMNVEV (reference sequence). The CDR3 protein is CASSSGPTYYEQYF. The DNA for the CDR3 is TGTGCCAGCAGTTCGGGCCCCACCTACTACGAGCAGTACTTC.

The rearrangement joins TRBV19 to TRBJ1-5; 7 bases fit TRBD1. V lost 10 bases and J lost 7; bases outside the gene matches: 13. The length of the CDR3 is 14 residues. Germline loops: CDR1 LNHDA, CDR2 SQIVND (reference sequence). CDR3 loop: CATDSTGLEQPQHF. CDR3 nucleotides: TGTGCCACCGATTCGACAGGGTTAGAGCAGCCCCAGCATTTT.

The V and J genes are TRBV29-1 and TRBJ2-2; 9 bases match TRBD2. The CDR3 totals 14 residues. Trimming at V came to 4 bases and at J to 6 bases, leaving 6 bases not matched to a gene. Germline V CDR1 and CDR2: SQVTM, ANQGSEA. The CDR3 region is CSVAGGRASGELFF. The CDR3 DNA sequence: TGCAGCGTTGCTGGCGGGAGGGCCTCCGGGGAGCTGTTTTTT.

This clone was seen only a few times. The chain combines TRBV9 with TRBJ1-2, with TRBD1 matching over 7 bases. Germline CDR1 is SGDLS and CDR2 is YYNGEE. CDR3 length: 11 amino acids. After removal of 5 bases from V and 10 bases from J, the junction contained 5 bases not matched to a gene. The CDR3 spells CASSGQAAYTF. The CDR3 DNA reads TGTGCCAGCAGTGGACAGGCGGCCTACACCTTC.

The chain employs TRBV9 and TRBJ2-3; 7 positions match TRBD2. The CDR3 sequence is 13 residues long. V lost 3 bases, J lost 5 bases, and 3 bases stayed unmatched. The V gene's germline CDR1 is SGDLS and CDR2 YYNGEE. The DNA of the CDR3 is TGTGCCAGCAGCGACGGGAGGAAAGATACGCAGTATTTT. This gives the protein CASSDGRKDTQYF.

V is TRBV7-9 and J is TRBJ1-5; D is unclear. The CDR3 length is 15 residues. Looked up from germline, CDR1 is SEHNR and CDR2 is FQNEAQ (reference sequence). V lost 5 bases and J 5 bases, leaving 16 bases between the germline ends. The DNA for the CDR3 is TGTGCCAGCAGCGCCTCCGGGCCCGGGGATCAGCCCCAGCATTTT. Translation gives CASSASGPGDQPQHF.

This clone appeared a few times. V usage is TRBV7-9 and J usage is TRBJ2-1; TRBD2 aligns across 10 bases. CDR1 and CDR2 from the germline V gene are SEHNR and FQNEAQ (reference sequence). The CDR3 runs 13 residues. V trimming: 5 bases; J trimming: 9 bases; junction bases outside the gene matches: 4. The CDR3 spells CASSPSGSSEQFF. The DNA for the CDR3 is TGTGCCAGCAGCCCTAGCGGGAGCAGTGAGCAGTTCTTC.

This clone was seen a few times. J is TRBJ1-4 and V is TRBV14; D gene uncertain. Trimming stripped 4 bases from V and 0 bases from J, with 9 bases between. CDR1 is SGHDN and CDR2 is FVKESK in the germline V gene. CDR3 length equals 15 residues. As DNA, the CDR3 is TGTGCCAGCAGCCCCAGAAAAGCAACTAATGAAAAACTGTTTTTT. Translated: CASSPRKATNEKLFF.

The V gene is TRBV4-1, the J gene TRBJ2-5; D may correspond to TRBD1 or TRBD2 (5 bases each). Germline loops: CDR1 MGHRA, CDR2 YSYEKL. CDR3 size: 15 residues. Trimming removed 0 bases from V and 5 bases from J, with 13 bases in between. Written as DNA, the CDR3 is TGCGCCAGCAGCCAAGAACCTGGGGGTGGTGAGACCCAGTACTTC. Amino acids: CASSQEPGGGETQYF.

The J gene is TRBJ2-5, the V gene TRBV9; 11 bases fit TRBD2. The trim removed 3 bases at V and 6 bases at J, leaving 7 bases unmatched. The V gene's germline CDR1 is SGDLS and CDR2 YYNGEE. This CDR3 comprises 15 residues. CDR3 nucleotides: TGTGCCAGCAGCGAGGGGGCTAGCGGGAGGAAGACCCAGTACTTC. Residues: CASSEGASGRKTQYF.